The rows below give T cell receptor beta chains drawn from one sample of a study of cytomegalovirus exposure and HLA in healthy donors. Libraries were prepared by immunoSEQ multiplex PCR; TCRdb keeps only in-frame clonotypes and omits some of them. Altogether a few hundred thousand clones are present, about 90% being singletons, with the ten largest covering 3.1%. Sequencing was performed on PBMCs. The source is a woman in her 30s in good health and CMV-seronegative. CDR3s leave out the opening cysteine and the closing phenylalanine or tryptophan. Clone size is given for some rows only: seen once, a few or many times, or a class if the clone is expanded.

j_gene: TRBJ2-2; abundance: NA; v_gene: TRBV4-3; CDR3aa: ASSQVSTGGTGELF
j_gene: TRBJ2-2; abundance: NA; v_gene: TRBV14; CDR3aa: ASSQDGGLAAYTGELF
j_gene: TRBJ2-7; abundance: NA; v_gene: TRBV4-1; CDR3aa: ASSQEPSGIYEQY
j_gene: TRBJ2-2; abundance: NA; v_gene: TRBV5-1; CDR3aa: ASSLVGPDTGELF
j_gene: TRBJ1-4; abundance: NA; v_gene: TRBV5-1; CDR3aa: ASSAGDSQFNEKLF
j_gene: TRBJ2-2; abundance: NA; v_gene: TRBV18; CDR3aa: ASSTGMTNTGELF
j_gene: TRBJ2-5; abundance: NA; v_gene: TRBV5-6; CDR3aa: ASSHGTGGVETQY
j_gene: TRBJ2-7; abundance: once; v_gene: TRBV6-5; CDR3aa: ASSYSRETGVYEQY
j_gene: TRBJ1-1; abundance: NA; v_gene: TRBV29-1; CDR3aa: SVPTGGSAEAF
j_gene: TRBJ2-7; abundance: NA; v_gene: TRBV27; CDR3aa: ASSLFPGHHEQY
j_gene: TRBJ1-1; abundance: NA; v_gene: TRBV6-5; CDR3aa: ASSYDGQGFLSAF
j_gene: TRBJ2-3; abundance: NA; v_gene: TRBV5-4; CDR3aa: ASSLRLAGVSVDTQY
j_gene: TRBJ2-7; abundance: NA; v_gene: TRBV9; CDR3aa: ASSPPHEQY
j_gene: TRBJ2-2; abundance: NA; v_gene: TRBV29-1; CDR3aa: SVVSARKDIANTGELF
j_gene: TRBJ1-1; abundance: NA; v_gene: TRBV4-2; CDR3aa: ASRRSTGENTEAF
j_gene: TRBJ2-2; abundance: NA; v_gene: TRBV2; CDR3aa: ASSGTSTGELF
j_gene: TRBJ2-1; abundance: NA; v_gene: TRBV29-1; CDR3aa: SVERQISNEQF
j_gene: TRBJ1-1; abundance: NA; v_gene: TRBV4-2; CDR3aa: ASSQRRDTEAF
j_gene: TRBJ1-3; abundance: NA; v_gene: TRBV28; CDR3aa: ASSLGPDRGNTIY
j_gene: TRBJ1-5; abundance: few; v_gene: TRBV11-2; CDR3aa: ASSLGLGNQPQH
j_gene: TRBJ2-2; abundance: NA; v_gene: TRBV5-1; CDR3aa: ASSLGGSHESGELF
j_gene: TRBJ2-1; abundance: NA; v_gene: TRBV11-2; CDR3aa: ASSLGQGADEQF
j_gene: TRBJ2-7; abundance: NA; v_gene: TRBV11-3; CDR3aa: ASSFSYEQY
j_gene: TRBJ2-1; abundance: NA; v_gene: TRBV7-2; CDR3aa: ASSPQHGSKPEQF
j_gene: TRBJ2-5; abundance: NA; v_gene: TRBV28; CDR3aa: ASSSQGIETQY
j_gene: TRBJ1-1; abundance: NA; v_gene: TRBV5-4; CDR3aa: ASSRLGNTEAF
j_gene: TRBJ1-2; abundance: NA; v_gene: TRBV14; CDR3aa: ASSQDKFGGGYGYT
j_gene: TRBJ2-7; abundance: NA; v_gene: TRBV9; CDR3aa: ASSAGLAGALTSYEQY
j_gene: TRBJ2-5; abundance: NA; v_gene: TRBV28; CDR3aa: ASSWQETQY
j_gene: TRBJ2-2; abundance: NA; v_gene: TRBV13; CDR3aa: ASSLQNTGELF
j_gene: TRBJ2-7; abundance: once; v_gene: TRBV18; CDR3aa: ASSPPGGKIGEQY
j_gene: TRBJ2-1; abundance: NA; v_gene: TRBV13; CDR3aa: ASSRRQDRGNEQF
j_gene: TRBJ2-1; abundance: NA; v_gene: TRBV4-3; CDR3aa: ASSHSILNSYNEQF
j_gene: TRBJ2-5; abundance: NA; v_gene: TRBV5-1; CDR3aa: ASSLLDRGEETQY
j_gene: TRBJ1-1; abundance: NA; v_gene: TRBV6-4; CDR3aa: ASSDGKINEAF